This T cell receptor (beta chain) was captured in a study of OX40 agonist ivuxolimab in advanced cancers. About the research overall: Antecedent anti-PD-1, anti-PD-L1 or anti-CTLA-4 therapy was permissible, with roughly 36% having received some.

Germline V gene lookup returns CDR1 MNHNS and CDR2 SASEGT. This CDR3 spans 12 amino acids. V was shortened by 1 base and J by 12 bases, with 10 bases between the two germline ends. Measured with immunoSEQ multiplex PCR; TCRdb has only the in-frame clones, and not every one. This table has approximately 82,000 clones, about nine tenths appearing once. The chain carries TRBV6-1 and TRBJ2-1; D is unresolved. This TCR derives from an adult with an advanced solid tumor such as melanoma, head and neck, liver or kidney cancer. This sample comprised CD4+ or CD8+ T cells sorted from blood, obtained in a trial of the OX40 agonist ivuxolimab. This CDR3 reads CASSEVELGQFF. In DNA form, the CDR3 reads TGTGCCAGCAGTGAAGTTGAGTTGGGGCAGTTCTTC.